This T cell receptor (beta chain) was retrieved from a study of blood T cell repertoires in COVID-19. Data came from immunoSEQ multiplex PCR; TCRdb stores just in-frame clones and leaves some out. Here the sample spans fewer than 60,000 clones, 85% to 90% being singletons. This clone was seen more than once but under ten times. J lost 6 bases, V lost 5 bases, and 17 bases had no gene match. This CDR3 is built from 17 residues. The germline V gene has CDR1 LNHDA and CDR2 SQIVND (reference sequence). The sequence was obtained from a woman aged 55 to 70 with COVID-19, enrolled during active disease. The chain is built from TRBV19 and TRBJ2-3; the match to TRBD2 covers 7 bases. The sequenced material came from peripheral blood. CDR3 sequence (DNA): TGTGCCAGTAGTGCTCCAACGACTAGCAGTCTGGTGGATACGCAGTATTTT. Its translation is CASSAPTTSSLVDTQYF.